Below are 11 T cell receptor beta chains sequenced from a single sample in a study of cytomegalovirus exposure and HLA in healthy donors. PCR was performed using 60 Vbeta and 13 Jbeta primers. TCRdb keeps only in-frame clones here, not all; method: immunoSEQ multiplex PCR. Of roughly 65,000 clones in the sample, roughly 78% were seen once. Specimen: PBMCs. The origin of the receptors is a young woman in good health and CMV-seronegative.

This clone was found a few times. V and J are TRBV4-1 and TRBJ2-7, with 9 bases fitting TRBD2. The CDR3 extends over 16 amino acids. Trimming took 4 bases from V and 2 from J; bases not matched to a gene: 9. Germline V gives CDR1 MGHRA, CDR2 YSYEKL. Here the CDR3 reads CASSPVSTSGAYEQYF. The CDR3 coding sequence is TGCGCCAGCAGCCCCGTCTCGACTAGCGGCGCCTACGAGCAGTACTTC.

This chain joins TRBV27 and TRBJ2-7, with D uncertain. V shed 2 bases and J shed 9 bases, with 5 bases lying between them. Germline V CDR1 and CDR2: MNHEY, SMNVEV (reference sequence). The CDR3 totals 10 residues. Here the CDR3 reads CASSLGWQYF. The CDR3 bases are TGTGCCAGCAGTTTAGGCTGGCAGTACTTC.

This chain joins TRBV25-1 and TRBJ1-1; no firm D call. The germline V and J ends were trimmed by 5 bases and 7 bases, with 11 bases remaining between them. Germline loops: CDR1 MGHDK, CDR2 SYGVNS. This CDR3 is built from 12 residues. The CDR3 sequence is CASSPAADEAFF. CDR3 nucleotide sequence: TGTGCCAGCAGTCCGGCGGCAGATGAAGCTTTCTTT.

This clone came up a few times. CDR3 residues: CASSQDVTGVNQPQHF. The CDR3 bases are TGCGCCAGCAGCCAAGACGTCACAGGGGTAAATCAGCCCCAGCATTTT. The chain is built from TRBV4-1 and TRBJ1-5; 7 nucleotides line up with TRBD1. V dropped 0 bases and J dropped 4; count of bases not matched to a gene: 6. The length of the CDR3 is 16 residues. Germline CDR1 reads MGHRA; CDR2 reads YSYEKL.

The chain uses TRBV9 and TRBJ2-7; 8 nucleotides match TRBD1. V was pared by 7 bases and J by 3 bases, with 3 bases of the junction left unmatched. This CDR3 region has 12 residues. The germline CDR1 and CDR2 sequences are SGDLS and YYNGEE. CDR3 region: CASGQGLYEQYF. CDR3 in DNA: TGTGCCAGCGGACAGGGCCTCTACGAGCAGTACTTC.

The CDR3: CAISESTRERSPLHF. The CDR3 DNA sequence: TGTGCCATCAGTGAGTCTACCCGGGAAAGGTCACCCCTCCACTTT. The rearrangement uses TRBV10-3 and TRBJ1-6, with D uncertain. Germline values: CDR1 ENHRY, CDR2 SYGVKD. The CDR3 sequence is 15 residues long. The ends were cut back, 0 bases at V and 10 bases at J, with 13 bases in the middle.

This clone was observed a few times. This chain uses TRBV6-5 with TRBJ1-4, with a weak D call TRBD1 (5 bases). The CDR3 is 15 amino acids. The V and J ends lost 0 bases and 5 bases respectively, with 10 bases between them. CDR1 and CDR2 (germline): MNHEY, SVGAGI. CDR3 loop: CASSYSGRQNEKLFF. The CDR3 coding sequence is TGTGCCAGCAGTTACTCTGGGCGACAGAATGAAAAACTGTTTTTT.

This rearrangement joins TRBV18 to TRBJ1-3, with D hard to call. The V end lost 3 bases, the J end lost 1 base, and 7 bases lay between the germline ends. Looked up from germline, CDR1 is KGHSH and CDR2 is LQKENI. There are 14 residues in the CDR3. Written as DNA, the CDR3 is TGTGCCAGCTCACCGATCCAGTCTGGAAACACCATATATTTT. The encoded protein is CASSPIQSGNTIYF.

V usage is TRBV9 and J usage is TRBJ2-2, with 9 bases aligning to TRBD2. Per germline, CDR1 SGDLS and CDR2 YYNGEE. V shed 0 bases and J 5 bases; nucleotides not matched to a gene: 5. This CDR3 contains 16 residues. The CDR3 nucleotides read TGTGCCAGCAGCGTAGTAGGGCGGGGGGGAACCGGGGAGCTGTTTTTT. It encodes CASSVVGRGGTGELFF.

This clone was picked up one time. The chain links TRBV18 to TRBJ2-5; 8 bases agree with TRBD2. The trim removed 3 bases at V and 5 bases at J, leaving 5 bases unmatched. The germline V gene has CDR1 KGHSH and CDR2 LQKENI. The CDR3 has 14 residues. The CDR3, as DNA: TGTGCCAGCTCACCGAATGGCGGGAGGGAGACCCAGTACTTC. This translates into CASSPNGGRETQYF.

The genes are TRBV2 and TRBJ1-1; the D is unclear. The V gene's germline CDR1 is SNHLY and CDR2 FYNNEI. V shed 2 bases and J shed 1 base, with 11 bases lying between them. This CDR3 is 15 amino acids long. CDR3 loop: CASSERGGRNTEAFF. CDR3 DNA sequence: TGTGCCAGCAGTGAACGGGGAGGGAGGAACACTGAAGCTTTCTTT.